The next 5 T cell receptor beta chains were all read from a single sample in a study of blood T cell repertoires in COVID-19. The data were produced by immunoSEQ multiplex PCR, yet TCRdb's version contains in-frame clones alone and is incomplete. This sample carries roughly 150,000 clones, approximately 90% of them seen once, and the ten largest clones take more than 2%. What was sequenced was peripheral blood. The receptors stem from a woman in her seventies with acute or convalescent COVID-19.

The rearrangement uses TRBV5-1 and TRBJ1-1; D gene unclear. The CDR3 is 15 residues long. The germline CDR1 and CDR2 sequences are SGHRS and YFSETQ. V lost 4 bases and J 0 bases, leaving 13 bases between the germline ends. The CDR3 loop is CASSRQQAMNTEAFF. Here the CDR3 DNA reads TGCGCCAGCAGCCGGCAGCAAGCGATGAACACTGAAGCTTTCTTT.

The chain carries TRBV6-2 or TRBV6-3 and TRBJ1-2; D ambiguous. The CDR3 consists of 13 residues. The germline gives CDR1 MNHEY, CDR2 SVGEGT. V lost 0 bases and J lost 7, with 9 bases in between. The CDR3 loop is CASSYSTVIGYTF. CDR3 DNA: TGTGCCAGCAGTTACTCCACAGTGATTGGCTACACCTTC.

The chain joins TRBV19 to TRBJ2-2; 7 bases map to TRBD2. CDR1 and CDR2 from the germline V gene are LNHDA and SQIVND (reference sequence). The CDR3 covers 15 residues. Trimming took 5 bases from V and 4 from J; bases not matched to a gene: 7. CDR3 amino acids: CASSGGGSVTGELFF. CDR3 DNA: TGTGCCAGTAGTGGCGGGGGATCGGTCACCGGGGAGCTGTTTTTT.

The V call is TRBV4-1, the J call TRBJ1-2; no reliable D call. CDR1 and CDR2 (germline): MGHRA, YSYEKL. The CDR3 runs to 15 residues. V was cut by 3 bases and J by 4 bases, with 15 bases left in between. The CDR3 DNA follows: TGCGCCAGCAGCCAGGAACTCCGGGAACTCTATGGCTACACCTTC. Its translation is CASSQELRELYGYTF.

The chain combines TRBV30 with TRBJ2-2; 7 bases map to TRBD1. This CDR3 spans 15 amino acids. The V and J ends lost 3 bases and 0 bases, in that order; junction bases with no gene match: 4. CDR1 and CDR2 (germline): GTSNPN, SVGIG (reference sequence). The CDR3 DNA is TGTGCCTGGAGGCCCGGGACAGCGAACACCGGGGAGCTGTTTTTT. It translates to CAWRPGTANTGELFF.